The entry below describes one T cell receptor (beta chain). From roughly 20-30 mg of unsorted bulk tissue, DNA and RNA were co-extracted together. Making TCR beta cDNA involved approximately 520 ng total RNA and a constant-region primer. Employing slightly modified ARM-PCR, three nested multiplex PCR rounds were run, and these gave rise to the TCR beta libraries. With TRBV1-TRBV30 forward primers and a C-beta reverse primer, the first two PCR rounds were run for around 10 cycles each. MiXCR, run by TCRdb on the multiplex PCR reads, gives a single entry per CDR3 protein. The sample lists 90,000 to 110,000 distinct CDR3 sequences, approximately 80% occurring once. CDR3 length: 14 amino acids. CDR1 and CDR2 from the germline V gene are MNHEY and SVGAGI. Trimming cost V 10 bases and J 5 bases, with 17 bases left between them. The sample originates from a study of tumor-infiltrating lymphocytes in primary liver carcinoma.

The clonotype originates from a man aged 35-49 years with primary liver carcinoma and hepatitis B virus infection. Sequenced material: liver tumor tissue from sampling region 3. Stated subset: tumor region T3, left-lateral pole. The chain couples TRBV6-5 to TRBJ2-2, with D tentatively TRBD2 (6 bases). DNA of the CDR3: TGTGCCACCTACTCCGGACTAATTACCGGGGAGCTGTTTTTT. Translated, it gives CATYSGLITGELFF.